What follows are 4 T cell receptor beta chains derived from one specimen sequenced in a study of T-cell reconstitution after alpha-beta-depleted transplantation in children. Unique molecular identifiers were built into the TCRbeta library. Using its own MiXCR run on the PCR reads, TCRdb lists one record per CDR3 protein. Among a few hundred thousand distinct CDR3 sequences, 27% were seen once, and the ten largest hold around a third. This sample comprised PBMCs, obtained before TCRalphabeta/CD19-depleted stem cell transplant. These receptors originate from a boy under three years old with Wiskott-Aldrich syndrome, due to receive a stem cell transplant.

Here the CDR3 reads CASRSGHLQETQYF. The CDR3 DNA sequence: TGCGCCAGCAGAAGTGGGCACTTGCAAGAGACCCAGTACTTC. The J gene is TRBJ2-5, the V gene TRBV5-1; D not resolved. The CDR3 loop spans 14 amino acids. From germline, CDR1 is SGHRS and CDR2 YFSETQ. The V end was cut by 5 bases, the J end by 2 bases, with 13 bases between.

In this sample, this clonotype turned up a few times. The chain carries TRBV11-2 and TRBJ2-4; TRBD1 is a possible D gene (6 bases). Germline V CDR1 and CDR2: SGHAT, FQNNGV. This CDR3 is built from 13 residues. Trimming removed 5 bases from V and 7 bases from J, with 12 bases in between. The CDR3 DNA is TGTGCCAGCAGCCTAGGACAGCCCAACATTCAGTACTTC. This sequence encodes CASSLGQPNIQYF.

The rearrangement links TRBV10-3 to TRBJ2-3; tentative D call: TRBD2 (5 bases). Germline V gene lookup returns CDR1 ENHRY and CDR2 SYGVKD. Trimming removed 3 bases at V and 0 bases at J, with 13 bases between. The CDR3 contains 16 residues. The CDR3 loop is CAISDRLAASTDTQYF. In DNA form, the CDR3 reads TGTGCCATCAGTGACCGTCTAGCAGCTAGCACAGATACGCAGTATTTT.

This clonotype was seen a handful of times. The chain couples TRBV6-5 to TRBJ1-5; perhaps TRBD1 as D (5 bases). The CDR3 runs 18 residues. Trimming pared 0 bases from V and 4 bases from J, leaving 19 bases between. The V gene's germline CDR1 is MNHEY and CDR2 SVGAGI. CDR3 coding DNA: TGTGCCAGCAGTTACTCGGGAGGGAAAGGGGCCCTAAATCAGCCCCAGCATTTT. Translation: CASSYSGGKGALNQPQHF.